Listed here are 11 T cell receptor beta chains from one sample, sequenced in a study of cytomegalovirus exposure and HLA in healthy donors. The PCR made use of 60 Vbeta and 13 Jbeta primers. The table came from immunoSEQ multiplex PCR; TCRdb's copy has only in-frame clones and leaves some out. This sample has 150,000 to 160,000 clones, with about 70% found just once. Specimen: PBMCs. Every receptor here comes from a man between 18 and 29 years old in good health and CMV-seronegative.

As DNA, the CDR3 is TGTGCCAGCAGCTTAGCAGGGGATTCACCCCTCCACTTT. Its translation: CASSLAGDSPLHF. This sequence joins TRBV7-2 and TRBJ1-6, with D perhaps matching TRBD1 (5 bases). The V end lost 0 bases, the J end lost 8 bases, and 5 bases lay between the germline ends. The CDR3 has 13 residues. Germline lookup yields CDR1 SGHTA and CDR2 FQGNSA.

This chain links TRBV29-1 with TRBJ2-7, with D unresolved. This CDR3 has 17 amino acids. Trimming removed 0 bases from V and 0 bases from J, with 18 bases in between. Germline V CDR1 and CDR2: SQVTM, ANQGSEA. CDR3 in amino acids: CSVEDGFVGGLSYEQYF. The DNA of the CDR3 is TGCAGCGTTGAAGATGGGTTTGTGGGTGGGCTCTCCTACGAGCAGTACTTC.

This clone was counted once. The gene calls are TRBV19 and TRBJ2-1; tentatively, D is TRBD1 (5 bases). CDR1 and CDR2 from the germline V gene are LNHDA and SQIVND (reference sequence). Deletions cut 0 bases from V and 0 bases from J, with 9 bases between. The CDR3 consists of 16 residues. This CDR3 is CASSIDIGASYNEQFF. The CDR3 coding sequence is TGTGCCAGTAGTATAGATATAGGGGCCTCCTACAATGAGCAGTTCTTC.

The chain uses TRBV19 and TRBJ2-1; 7 bases line up with TRBD2. Trimming took 5 bases from V and 1 from J; bases not matched to a gene: 5. The germline V gene encodes CDR1 LNHDA and CDR2 SQIVND (reference sequence). This CDR3 is 15 amino acids long. The CDR3 region is CASSFRGVSYNEQFF. CDR3 DNA sequence: TGTGCCAGTAGTTTCCGGGGGGTGTCCTACAATGAGCAGTTCTTC. Complete variable domain (other parts from reference TRBV19 and TRBJ2-1): DGGITQSPKYLFRKEGQNVTLSCEQNLNHDAMYWYRQDPGQGLRLIYYSQIVNDFQKGDIAEGYSVSREKKESFPLTVTSAQKNPTAFYLCASSFRGVSYNEQFFGPGTRLTVL.

To note about this clone: Other nucleotide sequences from this sample produce the same CDR3. This chain links TRBV4-2 with TRBJ1-5; D perhaps matches TRBD1 (5 bases). From germline, CDR1 is LGHNA and CDR2 YNFKEQ. This CDR3 has 17 amino acids. V lost 1 base and J 1 base, leaving 14 bases between the germline ends. The CDR3 reads CASSQVGGTISNQPQHF. CDR3 DNA sequence: TGTGCCAGCAGCCAAGTTGGGGGGACGATCAGCAATCAGCCCCAGCATTTT.

The chain links TRBV19 to TRBJ2-7, with TRBD1 identical over 11 bases. The CDR3 spans 15 residues. The ends lost 5 bases at V and 3 bases at J; junction bases unmatched: 6. The germline V gene has CDR1 LNHDA and CDR2 SQIVND (reference sequence). DNA of the CDR3: TGTGCCAGTAGTGGACGGACAGGGGGCGGCTACGAGCAGTACTTC. Translating gives CASSGRTGGGYEQYF.

The V call is TRBV4-1, the J call TRBJ1-4; D gene unclear. The CDR3 runs to 14 residues. Germline CDR1 reads MGHRA; CDR2 reads YSYEKL. Between the trimmed V and J ends, which lost 4 bases and 3 bases, there was a span of 9 bases. The CDR3 DNA sequence: TGCGCCAGCAGCCGAGAGGGAGCTAATGAAAAACTGTTTTTT. This translates into CASSREGANEKLFF.

The chain employs TRBV5-1 and TRBJ2-3; tentatively, D is TRBD1 (6 bases). This CDR3 region has 16 residues. Germline V gene sequence: CDR1 SGHRS, CDR2 YFSETQ. V shed 0 bases and J shed 1 base, with 12 bases lying between them. CDR3 sequence (DNA): TGCGCCAGCAGCTTGGTCGCAGGGGACGGCACAGATACGCAGTATTTT. Amino acid sequence: CASSLVAGDGTDTQYF. The entire variable domain, with the rest obtained from reference TRBV5-1 and TRBJ2-3, is as follows: KAGVTQTPRYLIKTRGQQVTLSCSPISGHRSVSWYQQTPGQGLQFLFEYFSETQRNKGNFPGRFSGRQFSNSRSEMNVSTLELGDSALYLCASSLVAGDGTDTQYFGPGTRLTVL.

The chain joins TRBV11-2 to TRBJ1-3, with TRBD1 identical over 7 bases. Germline lookup yields CDR1 SGHAT and CDR2 FQNNGV. The junction had 3 bases not matched to a gene; V was cut back by 4 bases and J by 0 bases. The length of the CDR3 is 15 residues. CDR3 bases: TGTGCCAGCAGCTCACGGACAGGCTCTGGAAACACCATATATTTT. As protein: CASSSRTGSGNTIYF.

For this clone: Germline is not matched at one junction end, which may reflect a read error. This chain links TRBV2 with TRBJ2-4, with a weak D call TRBD2 (5 bases). CDR1 and CDR2 from the germline V gene are SNHLY and FYNNEI. The CDR3 extends over 15 amino acids. The CDR3 bases are TGTGCCAGCGCCCCCCCCGGGGTAGCCAAAAACAGTCAGTACTTC. Translated, it gives CASAPPGVAKNSQYF.

This sequence joins TRBV4-2 and TRBJ2-5, with 10 bases matching TRBD2. From germline, CDR1 is LGHNA and CDR2 YNFKEQ. The CDR3 is made up of 17 amino acids. Losses at the gene ends were 1 base for V and 2 bases for J; bases not matched to a gene: 7. The CDR3 nucleotides read TGTGCCAGCAGCCAAGCCCCAGGACTAGCGGAACAAGAGACCCAGTACTTC. Translating it yields CASSQAPGLAEQETQYF.